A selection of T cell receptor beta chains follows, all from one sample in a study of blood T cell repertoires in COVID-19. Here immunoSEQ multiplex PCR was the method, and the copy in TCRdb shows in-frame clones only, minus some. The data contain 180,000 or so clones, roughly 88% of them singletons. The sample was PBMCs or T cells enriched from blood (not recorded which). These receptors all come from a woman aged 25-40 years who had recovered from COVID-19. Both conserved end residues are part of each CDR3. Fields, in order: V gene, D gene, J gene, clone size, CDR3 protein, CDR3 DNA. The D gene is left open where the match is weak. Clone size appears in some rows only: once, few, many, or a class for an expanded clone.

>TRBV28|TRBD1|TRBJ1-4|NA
CASSYGDRDYEKLFF
TGTGCCAGCAGTTACGGGGACAGGGATTACGAAAAACTGTTTTTT
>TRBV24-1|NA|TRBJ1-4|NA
CATIDKNRVRSGKLFF
TGTGCCACCATCGATAAAAACAGGGTACGGTCCGGGAAACTGTTTTTT
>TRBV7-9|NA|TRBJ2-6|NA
CASSPGQLSSGANVLTF
TGTGCCAGCAGCCCCGGACAACTTTCTTCTGGGGCCAACGTCCTGACTTTC
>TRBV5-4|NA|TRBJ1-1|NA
CASSTGTSGNTEAFF
TGTGCCAGCAGCACCGGGACATCAGGGAACACTGAAGCTTTCTTT
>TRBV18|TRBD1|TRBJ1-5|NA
CASSRGMKGQGAQPQHF
TGTGCCAGCTCACGGGGTATGAAGGGACAGGGGGCTCAGCCCCAGCATTTT
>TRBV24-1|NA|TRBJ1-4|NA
CATSDLSGKSNEKLFF
TGTGCCACCAGTGATTTGTCGGGGAAGTCTAATGAAAAACTGTTTTTT
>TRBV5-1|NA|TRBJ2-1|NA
CASSLGPSSAEQFF
TGCGCCAGCAGCTTGGGGCCTAGCAGCGCTGAGCAGTTCTTC
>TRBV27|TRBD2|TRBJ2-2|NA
CASSQIPTSGSQRVGTGELFF
TGTGCCAGCAGCCAGATACCGACTAGCGGGAGTCAACGTGTTGGGACCGGGGAGCTGTTTTTT
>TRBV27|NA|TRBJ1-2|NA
CASSLLPSVYGYTF
TGTGCCAGCAGTTTACTCCCCAGTGTCTATGGCTACACCTTC
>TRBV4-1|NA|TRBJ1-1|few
CASSQHKTVLNTEAFF
TGCGCCAGCAGCCAACACAAGACAGTGTTGAACACTGAAGCTTTCTTT
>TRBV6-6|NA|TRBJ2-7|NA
CASSYFRNYEQYF
TGTGCCAGCAGTTACTTCAGGAACTACGAGCAGTACTTC
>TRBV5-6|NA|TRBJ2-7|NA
CASSSAYEQYF
TGTGCCAGCAGCTCCGCCTACGAGCAGTACTTC
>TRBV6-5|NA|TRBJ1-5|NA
CASTGGLNQPQHF
TGTGCCAGCACGGGGGGGCTAAATCAGCCCCAGCATTTT
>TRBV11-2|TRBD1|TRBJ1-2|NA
CASNSQGGQGSYGYTF
TGTGCCAGCAACTCACAAGGGGGCCAGGGGTCCTATGGCTACACCTTC
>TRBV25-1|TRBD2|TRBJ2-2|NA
CASSGWSSGPNTGELFF
TGTGCCAGCAGTGGATGGTCTAGCGGCCCTAACACCGGGGAGCTGTTTTTT
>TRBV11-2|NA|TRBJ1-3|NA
CASSLILEFLGGSGNTIYF
TGTGCCAGCAGCTTAATTCTCGAATTTCTGGGAGGCTCTGGAAACACCATATATTTT
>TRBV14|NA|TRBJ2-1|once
CASSLSGYSYNEQFF
TGTGCCAGCAGCCTGAGCGGTTACTCCTACAATGAGCAGTTCTTC
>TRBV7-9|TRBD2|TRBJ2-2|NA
CASSFGTSHTGELFF
TGTGCCAGCAGCTTTGGGACTAGCCACACCGGGGAGCTGTTTTTT
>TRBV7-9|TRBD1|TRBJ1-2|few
CASSLVTASDRSTYGYTF
TGTGCCAGCAGCTTAGTCACAGCCTCGGACAGGTCCACCTATGGCTACACCTTC
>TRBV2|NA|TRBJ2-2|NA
CASSEDTATGELFF
TGTGCCAGCAGTGAGGACACAGCCACCGGGGAGCTGTTTTTT
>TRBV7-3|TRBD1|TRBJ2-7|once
CASSLGQGKSYEQYF
TGTGCCAGCAGCCTCGGACAGGGGAAGTCCTACGAGCAGTACTTC
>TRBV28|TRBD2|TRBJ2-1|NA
CASSLAGGTNEQFF
TGTGCCAGCAGTCTAGCGGGAGGGACCAATGAGCAGTTCTTC
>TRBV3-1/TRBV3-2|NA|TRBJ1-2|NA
CASSHLTGPNYGYTF
TGTGCCAGCAGCCACCTGACAGGACCTAACTATGGCTACACCTTC
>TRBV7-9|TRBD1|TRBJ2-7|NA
CASSLRDRTPYEQYF
TGTGCCAGCAGCTTAAGGGACAGGACCCCCTACGAGCAGTACTTC
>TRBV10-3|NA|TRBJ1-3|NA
CAISESPDRTSGNTIYF
TGTGCCATCAGTGAGTCCCCCGACAGGACCTCTGGAAACACCATATATTTT
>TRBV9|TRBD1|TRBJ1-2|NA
CASSVATDRDTNYGYTF
TGTGCCAGCAGCGTAGCTACAGACAGGGACACTAACTATGGCTACACCTTC
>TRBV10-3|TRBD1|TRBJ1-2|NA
CATLGQGARDGYTF
TGTGCCACTTTAGGACAGGGGGCGCGTGATGGCTACACCTTC
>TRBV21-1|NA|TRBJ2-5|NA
CASSKGGQGCLGETQYF
TGTGCCAGCAGCAAAGGGGGACAGGGGTGTTTGGGGGAGACCCAGTACTTC
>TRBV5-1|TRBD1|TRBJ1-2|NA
CASSSRGPGSTVGYTF
TGCGCCAGCAGCTCCAGGGGGCCAGGGTCGACTGTTGGCTACACCTTC
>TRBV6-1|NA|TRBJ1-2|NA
CASSERESYGYTF
TGTGCCAGCAGTGAAAGGGAGAGCTATGGCTACACCTTC
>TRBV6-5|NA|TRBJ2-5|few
CASTESVAQETQYF
TGTGCCAGCACCGAAAGCGTGGCGCAAGAGACCCAGTACTTC
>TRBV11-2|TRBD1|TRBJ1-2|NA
CASSLDRVPGYTF
TGTGCCAGCAGCTTGGACAGGGTGCCCGGCTACACCTTC
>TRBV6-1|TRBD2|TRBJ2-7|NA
CASSEGGGASYEQYF
TGTGCCAGCAGTGAAGGCGGGGGGGCTTCCTACGAGCAGTACTTC
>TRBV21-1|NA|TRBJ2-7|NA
CASSKGSDREGPEQYF
TGTGCCAGCAGCAAAGGATCGGACAGGGAAGGACCCGAGCAGTACTTC
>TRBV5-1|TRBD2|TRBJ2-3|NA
CASRRSGRSTDTQYF
TGCGCCAGCAGACGTAGCGGGAGGTCCACAGATACGCAGTATTTT
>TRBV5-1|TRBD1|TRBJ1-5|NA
CASSEGTGRYSNQPQHF
TGCGCCAGCAGCGAAGGGACAGGCCGTTATAGCAATCAGCCCCAGCATTTT
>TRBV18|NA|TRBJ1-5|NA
CASSPWAGGNQPQHF
TGTGCCAGCTCACCATGGGCAGGGGGCAATCAGCCCCAGCATTTT
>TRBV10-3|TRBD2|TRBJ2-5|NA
CAIRTSVGETQYF
TGTGCCATCAGGACTAGCGTCGGGGAGACCCAGTACTTC
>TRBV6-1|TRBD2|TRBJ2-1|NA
CAHKGLAGGEQFF
TGTGCCCATAAGGGGCTAGCGGGGGGGGAGCAGTTCTTC
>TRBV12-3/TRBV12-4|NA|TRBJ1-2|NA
CASRGGDGYTF
TGTGCCAGCAGAGGCGGGGATGGCTACACCTTC
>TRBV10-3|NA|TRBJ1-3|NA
CAISESVLKDTGNTIYF
TGTGCCATCAGTGAGTCGGTCTTAAAGGACACTGGAAACACCATATATTTT
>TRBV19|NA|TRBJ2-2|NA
CASQALGGSNTGELFF
TGTGCCAGTCAAGCCCTCGGCGGCTCGAACACCGGGGAGCTGTTTTTT
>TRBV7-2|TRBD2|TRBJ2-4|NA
CASSLALAGGLKNIQYF
TGTGCCAGCAGCTTAGCCCTGGCGGGAGGCCTAAAAAACATTCAGTACTTC
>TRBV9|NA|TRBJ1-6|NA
CASSPTTLGESRSPLHF
TGTGCCAGCAGCCCAACCACCCTCGGAGAGTCGAGGTCACCCCTCCACTTT
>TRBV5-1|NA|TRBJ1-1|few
CASSLGDSNTEAFF
TGCGCCAGCAGCTTGGGAGACAGTAATACTGAAGCTTTCTTT
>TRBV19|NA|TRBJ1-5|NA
CASMRGSNQPQHF
TGTGCCAGTATGAGAGGGAGCAATCAGCCCCAGCATTTT